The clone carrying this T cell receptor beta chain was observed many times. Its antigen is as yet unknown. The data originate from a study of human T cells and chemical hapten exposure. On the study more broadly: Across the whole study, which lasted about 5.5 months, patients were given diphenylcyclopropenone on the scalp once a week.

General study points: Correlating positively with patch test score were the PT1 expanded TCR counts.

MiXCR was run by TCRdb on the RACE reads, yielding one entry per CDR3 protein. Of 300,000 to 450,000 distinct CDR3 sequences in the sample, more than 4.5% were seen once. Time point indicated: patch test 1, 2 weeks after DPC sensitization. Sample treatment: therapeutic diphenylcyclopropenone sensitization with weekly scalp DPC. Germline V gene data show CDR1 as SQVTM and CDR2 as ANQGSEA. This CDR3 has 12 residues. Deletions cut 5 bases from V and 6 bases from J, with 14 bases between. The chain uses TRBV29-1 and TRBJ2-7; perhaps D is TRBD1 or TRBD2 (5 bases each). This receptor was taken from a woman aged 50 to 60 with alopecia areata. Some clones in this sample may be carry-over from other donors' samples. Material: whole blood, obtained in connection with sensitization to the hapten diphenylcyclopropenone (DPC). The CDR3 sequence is CSVRTGDLEQYF. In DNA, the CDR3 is TGCAGCGTTAGGACCGGGGACCTCGAGCAGTACTTC.